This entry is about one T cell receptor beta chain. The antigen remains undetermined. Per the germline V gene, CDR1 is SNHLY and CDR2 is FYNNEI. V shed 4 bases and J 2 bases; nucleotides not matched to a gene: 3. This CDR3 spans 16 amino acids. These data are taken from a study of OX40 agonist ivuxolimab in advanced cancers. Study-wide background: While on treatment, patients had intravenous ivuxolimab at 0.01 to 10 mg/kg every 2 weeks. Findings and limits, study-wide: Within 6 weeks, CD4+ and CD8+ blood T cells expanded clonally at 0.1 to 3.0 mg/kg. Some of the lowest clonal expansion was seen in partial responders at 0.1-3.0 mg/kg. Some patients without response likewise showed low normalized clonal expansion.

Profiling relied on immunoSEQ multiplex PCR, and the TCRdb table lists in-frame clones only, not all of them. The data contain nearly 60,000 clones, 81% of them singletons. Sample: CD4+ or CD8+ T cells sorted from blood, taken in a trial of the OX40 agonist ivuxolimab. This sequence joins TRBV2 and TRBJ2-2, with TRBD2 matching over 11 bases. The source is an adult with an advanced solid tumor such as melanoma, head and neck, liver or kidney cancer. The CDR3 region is CASSGSGGVNTGELFF. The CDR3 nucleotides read TGTGCCAGCAGTGGTAGCGGGGGGGTTAACACCGGGGAGCTGTTTTTT.